This T cell receptor beta chain was obtained from a study of T cell changes during pregnancy in multiple sclerosis (dated by TCRdb to between 2018 and 2021). In the study overall: The study looked at changes in the T cell repertoire across pregnancy in women with multiple sclerosis.

This clone has a single count. The clone's antigen remains unknown. Base qualities are not recorded, but no much larger clone differs from it by a single base. Receptors were amplified or captured by the immunoSEQ multiplex PCR assay. The table was pulled from immuneACCESS by TCRdb, which kept in-frame rearrangements only. Such tables lose some clones; where checked, under half of the loss comes from unresolved V genes, and the rest has no known cause. For this sample the table gives 100,000 or so clones, of which almost 95% were detected only once. Around 2.2% of the sample goes to the ten largest clones. The CDR3 numbers 13 residues from cysteine through phenylalanine. The CDR3 DNA has 39 bases and is translated from base 1. Per the germline V gene, SGDLS is the CDR1 and YYNGEE is the CDR2. Ends trimmed: V by 6 bases, J by 6 bases; bases unmatched to a gene: 7.

Recombination linked TRBV9 to TRBJ2-7; TRBD1 agrees with 9 junctional bases. The source was peripheral blood, collected in the third trimester of pregnancy. This sequence was found in a female donor with multiple sclerosis, enrolled in a pregnancy study. At the DNA level, the sequence is TGTGCCAGCACGCGAGGGGGACAGGGCGAGCAGTACTTC. Translated, it reads CASTRGGQGEQYF.